This T cell receptor (beta chain) comes out of a study of a mutant IDH1 vaccine in newly diagnosed glioma. Broader study findings: Top peripheral T cell clonotype shifts appeared unrelated to pseudoprogression.

The time point is: baseline, week 1 (first vaccination visit). Stated treatment: pre-vaccination baseline after standard-of-care therapy. The donors had new WHO grade 3 or 4 astrocytomas; these were IDH1-mutant and ATRX-lost. The repertoire was sequenced with immunoSEQ multiplex PCR; TCRdb's copy has only in-frame clones and lacks some. The sample consists of around 63,000 clones, about 91% of them appearing once. CDR1 is SGHNT and CDR2 is YENEEA in the germline V gene. This CDR3 region has 13 residues. The germline V and J ends were trimmed by 3 bases and 3 bases, with 9 bases remaining between them. Regarding this clone: What it binds is unknown.

This TCR came from a man aged 50 or older with glioma. Source: PBMCs, taken from a glioma patient treated with radiotherapy, temozolomide or both. The chain is built from TRBV11-3 and TRBJ2-7, with no clear D. The CDR3 region has the DNA TGTGCCAGCAGCTTTGGCGGAGACTACGAGCAGTACTTC. Protein product: CASSFGGDYEQYF.